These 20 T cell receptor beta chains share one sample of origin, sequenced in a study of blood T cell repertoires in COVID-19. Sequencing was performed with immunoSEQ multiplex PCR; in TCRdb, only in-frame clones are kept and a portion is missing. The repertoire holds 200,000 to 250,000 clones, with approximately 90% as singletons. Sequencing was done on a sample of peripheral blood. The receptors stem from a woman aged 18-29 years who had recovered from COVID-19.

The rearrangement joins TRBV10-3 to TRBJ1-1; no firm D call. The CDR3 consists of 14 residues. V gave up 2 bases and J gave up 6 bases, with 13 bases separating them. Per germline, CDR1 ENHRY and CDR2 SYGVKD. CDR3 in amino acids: CAISETEGLAEAFF. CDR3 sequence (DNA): TGTGCCATCAGTGAGACCGAGGGTTTAGCTGAAGCTTTCTTT.

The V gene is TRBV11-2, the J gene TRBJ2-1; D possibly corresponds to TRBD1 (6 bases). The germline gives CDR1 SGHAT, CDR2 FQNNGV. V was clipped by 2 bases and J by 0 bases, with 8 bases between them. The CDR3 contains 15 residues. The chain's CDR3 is CASSLRGGSYNEQFF. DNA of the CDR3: TGTGCCAGCAGCTTAAGAGGGGGCTCCTACAATGAGCAGTTCTTC. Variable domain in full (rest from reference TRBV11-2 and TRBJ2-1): EAGVAQSPRYKIIEKRQSVAFWCNPISGHATLYWYQQILGQGPKLLIQFQNNGVVDDSQLPKDRFSAERLKGVDSTLKIQPAKLEDSAVYLCASSLRGGSYNEQFFGPGTRLTVL.

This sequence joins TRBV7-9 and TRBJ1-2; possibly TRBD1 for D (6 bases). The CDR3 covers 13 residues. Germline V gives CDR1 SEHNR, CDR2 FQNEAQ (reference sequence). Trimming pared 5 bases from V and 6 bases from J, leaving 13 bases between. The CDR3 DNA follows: TGTGCCAGCAGCGGCCGGACAGTGGATGGCTACACCTTC. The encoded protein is CASSGRTVDGYTF.

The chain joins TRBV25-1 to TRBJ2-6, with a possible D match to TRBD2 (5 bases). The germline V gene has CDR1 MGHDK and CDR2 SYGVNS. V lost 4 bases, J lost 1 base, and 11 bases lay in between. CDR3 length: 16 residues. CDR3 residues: CASSGRPGSGANVLTF. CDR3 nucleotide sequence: TGTGCCAGCAGTGGGAGGCCAGGTTCTGGGGCCAACGTCCTGACTTTC.

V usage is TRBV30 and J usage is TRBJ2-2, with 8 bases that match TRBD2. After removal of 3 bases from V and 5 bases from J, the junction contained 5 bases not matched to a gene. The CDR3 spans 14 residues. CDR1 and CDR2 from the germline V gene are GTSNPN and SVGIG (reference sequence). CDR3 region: CAWRSGRETGELFF. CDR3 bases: TGTGCCTGGAGAAGCGGGAGAGAAACCGGGGAGCTGTTTTTT.

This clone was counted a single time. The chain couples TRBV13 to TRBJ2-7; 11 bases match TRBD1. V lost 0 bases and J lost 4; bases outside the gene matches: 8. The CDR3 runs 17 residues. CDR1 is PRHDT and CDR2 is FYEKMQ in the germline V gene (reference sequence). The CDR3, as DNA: TGTGCCAGCAGCTTAGGGAGGGACAGGGGGTCAGGATACGAGCAGTACTTC. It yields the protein CASSLGRDRGSGYEQYF.

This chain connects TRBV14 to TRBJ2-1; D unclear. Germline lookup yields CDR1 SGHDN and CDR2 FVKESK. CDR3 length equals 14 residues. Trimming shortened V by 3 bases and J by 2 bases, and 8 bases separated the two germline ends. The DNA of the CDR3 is TGTGCCAGCAGCCACCGAGGAACCTACAATGAGCAGTTCTTC. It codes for CASSHRGTYNEQFF.

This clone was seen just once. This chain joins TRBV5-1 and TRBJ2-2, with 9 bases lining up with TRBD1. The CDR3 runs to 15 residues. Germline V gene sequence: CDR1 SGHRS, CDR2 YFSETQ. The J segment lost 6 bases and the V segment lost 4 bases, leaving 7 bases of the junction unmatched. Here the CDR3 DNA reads TGCGCCAGCAGCCCGTCGGGACAGGGTTCCGGGGAGCTGTTTTTT. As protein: CASSPSGQGSGELFF.

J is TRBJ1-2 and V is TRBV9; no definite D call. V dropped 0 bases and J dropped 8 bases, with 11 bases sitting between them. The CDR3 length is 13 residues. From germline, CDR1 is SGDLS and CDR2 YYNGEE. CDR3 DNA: TGTGCCAGCAGCGTAGGTTTTGCGGCAGGCTACACCTTC. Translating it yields CASSVGFAAGYTF.

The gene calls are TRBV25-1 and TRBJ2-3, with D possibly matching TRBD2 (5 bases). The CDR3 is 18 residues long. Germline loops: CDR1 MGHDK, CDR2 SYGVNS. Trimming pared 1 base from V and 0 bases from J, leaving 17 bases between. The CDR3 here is CASSELNGIASSTDTQYF. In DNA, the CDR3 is TGTGCCAGCAGTGAATTAAACGGGATTGCCTCTAGCACAGATACGCAGTATTTT. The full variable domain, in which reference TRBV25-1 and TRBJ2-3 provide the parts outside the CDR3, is EADIYQTPRYLVIGTGKKITLECSQTMGHDKMYWYQQDPGMELHLIHYSYGVNSTEKGDLSSESTVSRIRTEHFPLTLESARPSHTSQYLCASSELNGIASSTDTQYFGPGTRLTVL.

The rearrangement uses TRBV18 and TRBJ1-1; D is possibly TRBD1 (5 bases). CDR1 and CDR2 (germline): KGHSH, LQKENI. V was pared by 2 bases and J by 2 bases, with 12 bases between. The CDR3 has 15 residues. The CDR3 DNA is TGTGCCAGCTCACCAATGGCAGGGATTAACACTGAAGCTTTCTTT. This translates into CASSPMAGINTEAFF.

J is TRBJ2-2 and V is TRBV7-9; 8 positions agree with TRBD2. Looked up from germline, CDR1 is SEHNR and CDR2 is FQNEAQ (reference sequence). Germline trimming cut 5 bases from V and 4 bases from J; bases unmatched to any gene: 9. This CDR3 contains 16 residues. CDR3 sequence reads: CASSPRSGSSTGELFF. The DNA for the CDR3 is TGTGCCAGCAGCCCCAGGAGCGGGAGTAGCACCGGGGAGCTGTTTTTT.

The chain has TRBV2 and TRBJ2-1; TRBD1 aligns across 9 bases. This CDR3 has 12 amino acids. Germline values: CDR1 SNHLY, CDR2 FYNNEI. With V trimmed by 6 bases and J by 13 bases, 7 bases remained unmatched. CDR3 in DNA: TGTGCCAGCAGGGGGACAGGGACGGCCCAGTTCTTC. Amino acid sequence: CASRGTGTAQFF. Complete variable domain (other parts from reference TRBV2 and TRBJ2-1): EPEVTQTPSHQVTQMGQEVILRCVPISNHLYFYWYRQILGQKVEFLVSFYNNEISEKSEIFDDQFSVERPDGSNFTLKIRSTKLEDSAMYFCASRGTGTAQFFGPGTRLTVL.

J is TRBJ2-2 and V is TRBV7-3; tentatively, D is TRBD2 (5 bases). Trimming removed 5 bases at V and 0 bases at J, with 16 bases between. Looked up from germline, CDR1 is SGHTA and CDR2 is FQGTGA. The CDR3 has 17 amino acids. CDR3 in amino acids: CASSRWASRSNTGELFF. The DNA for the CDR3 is TGTGCCAGCAGCCGATGGGCTAGCAGATCGAACACCGGGGAGCTGTTTTTT.

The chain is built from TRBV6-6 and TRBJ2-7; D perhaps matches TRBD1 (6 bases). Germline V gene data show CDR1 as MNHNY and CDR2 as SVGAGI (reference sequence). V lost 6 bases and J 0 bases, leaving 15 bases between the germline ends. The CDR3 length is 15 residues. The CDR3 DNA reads TGTGCCAGCAGCTCCGACAGGACTTCCTCCTACGAGCAGTACTTC. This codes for CASSSDRTSSYEQYF.

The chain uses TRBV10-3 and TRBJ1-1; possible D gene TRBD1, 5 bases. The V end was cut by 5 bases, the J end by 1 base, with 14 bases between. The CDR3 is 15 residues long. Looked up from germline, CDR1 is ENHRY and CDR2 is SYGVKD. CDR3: CAISPTGLRNTEAFF. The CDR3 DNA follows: TGTGCCATCAGTCCGACGGGACTCCGGAACACTGAAGCTTTCTTT.

As DNA, the CDR3 is TGTGCCAGCAGGAAAACCGGGACTAATAATGAGCAGTTCTTC. This sequence encodes CASRKTGTNNEQFF. This rearrangement joins TRBV6-5 to TRBJ2-1; 7 nucleotides agree with TRBD2. V lost 6 bases and J lost 7; bases outside the gene matches: 9. Germline CDR1 is MNHEY and CDR2 is SVGAGI. The CDR3 length is 14 residues.

The CDR3 spells CAWSPGTGNTEAFF. The CDR3 nucleotides are TGTGCCTGGTCCCCCGGGACAGGAAACACTGAAGCTTTCTTT. The chain has TRBV30 and TRBJ1-1; the match to TRBD1 covers 8 bases. Germline V gives CDR1 GTSNPN, CDR2 SVGIG (reference sequence). The V segment lost 5 bases and the J segment 2 bases; nucleotides outside the gene matches: 7. This CDR3 contains 14 residues.

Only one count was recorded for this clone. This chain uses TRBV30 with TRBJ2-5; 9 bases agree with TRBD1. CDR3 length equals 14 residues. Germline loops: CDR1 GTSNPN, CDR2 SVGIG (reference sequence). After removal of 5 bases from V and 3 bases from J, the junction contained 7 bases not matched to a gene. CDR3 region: CAWERTGDEETQYF. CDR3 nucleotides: TGTGCCTGGGAAAGGACAGGGGACGAAGAGACCCAGTACTTC.

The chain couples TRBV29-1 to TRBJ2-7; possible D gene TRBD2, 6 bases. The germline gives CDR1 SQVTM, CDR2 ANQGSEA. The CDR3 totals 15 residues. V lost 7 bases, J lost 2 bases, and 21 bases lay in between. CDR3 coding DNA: TGCAGCGCCTCGTTTGGCGGCGGGATAGCCTACGAGCAGTACTTC. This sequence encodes CSASFGGGIAYEQYF.